A single sample gave rise to the 15 T cell receptor beta chains below, sequenced in a study of blood T cell repertoires in COVID-19. Sequenced by immunoSEQ multiplex PCR; TCRdb stores in-frame clones only, minus some. This sample yields around 15,000 clones, of which 85% to 90% are seen a single time; about 2.2% belongs to the top ten. Sequencing input: peripheral blood. These receptor sequences come from a woman in her 70s in a cohort sampled during active or convalescent COVID-19.

V and J are TRBV7-9 and TRBJ1-1; 7 positions match TRBD1. Germline V gene data show CDR1 as SEHNR and CDR2 as FQNEAQ (reference sequence). With 4 bases clipped from V and 0 bases from J, the junction kept 11 bases outside the gene matches. The CDR3 has 17 residues. The CDR3 is CASSWPRGGLMNTEAFF. CDR3 nucleotides: TGTGCCAGCAGCTGGCCAAGAGGGGGCCTGATGAACACTGAAGCTTTCTTT.

The gene calls are TRBV6-6 and TRBJ1-1; 9 nucleotides agree with TRBD1. Trimming removed 5 bases from V and 5 bases from J; junction bases left unmatched: 6. CDR1 and CDR2 (germline): MNHNY, SVGAGI (reference sequence). The CDR3 contains 14 residues. CDR3 sequence reads: CASSPPGQGTEAFF. The DNA for the CDR3 is TGTGCCAGCAGTCCTCCGGGACAGGGAACTGAAGCTTTCTTT.

V gene TRBV5-1 combines with J gene TRBJ2-7; 7 bases align to TRBD1. The CDR3 covers 18 residues. The junction had 16 bases not matched to a gene; V was cut back by 2 bases and J by 2 bases. Per the germline V gene, CDR1 is SGHRS and CDR2 is YFSETQ. The CDR3: CASSLYDLGQMVAYEQYF. The CDR3 DNA follows: TGCGCCAGCAGCTTATACGATCTGGGACAGATGGTAGCCTACGAGCAGTACTTC.

V usage is TRBV3-1 (or the pseudogene TRBV3-2) and J usage is TRBJ2-2, with D tentatively TRBD2 (6 bases). CDR3 length: 18 amino acids. Germline loops: CDR1 LGHDT, CDR2 YNNKEL (reference sequence). V lost 5 bases and J 3 bases, leaving 22 bases between the germline ends. Written as DNA, the CDR3 is TGTGCCAGCAGCTCACGACCCGGGGCAGGGACTTACACCGGGGAGCTGTTTTTT. It translates to CASSSRPGAGTYTGELFF.

The gene calls are TRBV19 and TRBJ2-5; TRBD1 matches 10 bases. The V and J ends lost 3 bases and 4 bases, in that order; junction bases with no gene match: 5. The CDR3 totals 15 residues. The germline CDR1 and CDR2 sequences are LNHDA and SQIVND (reference sequence). The CDR3 coding sequence is TGTGCCAGTAGTATCTGGGACAGGGGTCGAGAGACCCAGTACTTC. As protein: CASSIWDRGRETQYF.

The chain recombines TRBV24-1 with TRBJ1-2, with TRBD1 matching 7 bases. This CDR3 spans 13 amino acids. The J segment lost 7 bases and the V segment lost 6 bases, leaving 7 bases of the junction unmatched. The germline CDR1 and CDR2 sequences are KGHDR and SFDVKD. For the CDR3, the DNA is TGTGCCACCAGTCACAGGGGTGCGAGTGGCTACACCTTC. Protein sequence: CATSHRGASGYTF.

V usage is TRBV10-2 and J usage is TRBJ1-4; no clear D gene. The CDR3 extends over 12 amino acids. The germline CDR1 and CDR2 sequences are WSHSY and SAAADI. V was pared by 6 bases and J by 8 bases, with 10 bases between. CDR3 nucleotide sequence: TGCGCCAGCAGCCCTAGGTGGGAAAAACTGTTTTTT. Protein product: CASSPRWEKLFF.

This clone occurred a few times. The CDR3 nucleotides read TGTGCCAGCAGAGGACAGACAAATTCACCCCTCCACTTT. It codes for CASRGQTNSPLHF. V gene TRBV2 combines with J gene TRBJ1-6, with a tentative D call TRBD1 (6 bases). V was clipped by 6 bases and J by 7 bases, with 10 bases between them. The CDR3 covers 13 residues. The germline gives CDR1 SNHLY, CDR2 FYNNEI.

The chain carries TRBV24-1 and TRBJ1-2; 10 bases line up with TRBD1. Germline V gene sequence: CDR1 KGHDR, CDR2 SFDVKD. The CDR3 has 17 residues. The ends lost 3 bases at V and 3 bases at J; junction bases unmatched: 9. The CDR3 coding sequence is TGTGCCACCAGTGATGCCCGGACAGGGGGAGGGTACTATGGCTACACCTTC. It specifies CATSDARTGGGYYGYTF.

The gene calls are TRBV14 and TRBJ2-2; 8 positions agree with TRBD2. Germline-derived CDR1 and CDR2 are SGHDN and FVKESK. The CDR3 runs 15 residues. The trim removed 4 bases at V and 4 bases at J, leaving 5 bases unmatched. The CDR3 bases are TGTGCCAGCAGCCCCTCGGGAGGGGCCACCGGGGAGCTGTTTTTT. Protein sequence: CASSPSGGATGELFF.

This clone is a singleton in its sample. The same CDR3 can be traced to other DNA sequences in this sample. The genes are TRBV19 and TRBJ1-1; 8 bases are shared with TRBD1. The CDR3 runs 14 residues. J gave up 5 bases and V 5 bases, and 7 bases lay outside the gene matches. CDR1 is LNHDA, CDR2 SQIVND, per germline (reference sequence). In DNA, the CDR3 is TGTGCCAGTAGTCCCAGGGGGCGTGATACTGAAGCTTTCTTT. This codes for CASSPRGRDTEAFF.

This clone was observed a single time. The rearrangement links TRBV19 to TRBJ2-5, with 8 bases aligning to TRBD2. Germline trimming cut 5 bases from V and 4 bases from J; bases unmatched to any gene: 12. The CDR3 is 16 amino acids. CDR1 is LNHDA and CDR2 is SQIVND in the germline V gene (reference sequence). CDR3 nucleotides: TGTGCCAGTAGTGAACCCCGGCGGGGGGCCGGAGAGACCCAGTACTTC. This gives the protein CASSEPRRGAGETQYF.

The CDR3 region is CASSYIGVTGVYGYTF. Written as DNA, the CDR3 is TGTGCCAGCAGTTACATTGGCGTTACAGGGGTCTATGGCTACACCTTC. The J gene is TRBJ1-2, the V gene TRBV6-2 or TRBV6-3; 7 bases align to TRBD1. The CDR3 covers 16 residues. The germline CDR1 and CDR2 sequences are MNHEY and SVGEGT. V dropped 2 bases and J dropped 4; count of bases not matched to a gene: 10.

The gene calls are TRBV2 and TRBJ2-7, with D possibly being TRBD2 (7 bases). In germline, CDR1 is SNHLY, CDR2 FYNNEI. This CDR3 is 13 amino acids long. CDR3 sequence: CATGGGRSYEQYF. DNA for the CDR3: TGTGCTACTGGGGGGGGGCGCTCCTACGAGCAGTACTTC.

The chain joins TRBV13 to TRBJ1-1; 8 bases agree with TRBD1. The junction had 2 bases not matched to a gene; V was cut back by 1 base and J by 7 bases. Germline CDR1 and CDR2: PRHDT and FYEKMQ (reference sequence). CDR3 size: 13 residues. CDR3 nucleotide sequence: TGTGCCAGCAGCTTAGCCGGACAGGGTGAAGCTTTCTTT. As protein: CASSLAGQGEAFF.